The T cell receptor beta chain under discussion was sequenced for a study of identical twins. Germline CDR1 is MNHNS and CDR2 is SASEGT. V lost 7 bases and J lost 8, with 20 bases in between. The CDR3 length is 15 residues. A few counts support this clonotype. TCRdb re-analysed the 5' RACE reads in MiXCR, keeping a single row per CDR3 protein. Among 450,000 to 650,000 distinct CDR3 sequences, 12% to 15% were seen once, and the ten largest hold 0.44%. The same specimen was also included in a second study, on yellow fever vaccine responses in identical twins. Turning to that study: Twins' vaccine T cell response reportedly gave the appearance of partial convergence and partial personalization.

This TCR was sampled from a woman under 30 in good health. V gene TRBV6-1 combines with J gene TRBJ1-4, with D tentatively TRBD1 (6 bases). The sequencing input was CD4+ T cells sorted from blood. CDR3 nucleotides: TGTGCCAGCATCTTAACAGGGAGCCCGGTAGAAAAACTGTTTTTT. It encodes CASILTGSPVEKLFF.